The sequence of this T cell receptor (beta chain) was determined in a study of blood T cell repertoires in COVID-19. About the study: Sample material is recorded as cDNA or gDNA derived from T cells, B-cell-depleted T cells, or PBMCs.

The CDR3 has 17 amino acids. V shed 5 bases and J 3 bases; nucleotides not matched to a gene: 14. Germline assignment: CDR1 SGHVS and CDR2 FQNEAQ. Generated by immunoSEQ multiplex PCR, the TCRdb table keeps only in-frame clones and is missing some. This sample yields some 190,000 clones, of which around 88% are seen a single time; 5.6% belongs to the top ten. The specimen sequenced was PBMCs or T cells enriched from blood (not recorded which). This clonotype was sampled from a man in his forties with acute COVID-19. J is TRBJ1-2 and V is TRBV7-8; 8 bases match TRBD1. The CDR3 loop reads CASSPTPGQGIYYGYTF. In nucleotides, the CDR3 is TGTGCCAGCAGCCCCACGCCCGGACAGGGTATATACTATGGCTACACCTTC.